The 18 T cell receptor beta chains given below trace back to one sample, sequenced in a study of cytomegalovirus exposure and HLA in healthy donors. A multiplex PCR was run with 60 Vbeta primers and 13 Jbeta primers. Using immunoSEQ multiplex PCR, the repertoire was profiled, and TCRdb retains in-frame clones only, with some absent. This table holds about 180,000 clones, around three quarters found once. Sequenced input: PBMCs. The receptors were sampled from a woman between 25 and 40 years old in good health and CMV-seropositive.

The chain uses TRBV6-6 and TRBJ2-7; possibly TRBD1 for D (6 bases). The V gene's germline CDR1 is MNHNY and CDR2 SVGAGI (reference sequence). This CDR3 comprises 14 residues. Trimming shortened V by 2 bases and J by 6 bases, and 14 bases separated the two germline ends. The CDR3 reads CASSYQQGIGEQYF. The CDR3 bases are TGTGCCAGCAGTTACCAACAGGGAATTGGCGAGCAGTACTTC.

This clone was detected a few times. CDR3 coding DNA: TGTGCCATCAGTGAGTGGACAGGGGGCGACTATGGCTACACCTTC. Translating gives CAISEWTGGDYGYTF. The genes are TRBV10-3 and TRBJ1-2; 11 nucleotides match TRBD1. Germline V gene lookup returns CDR1 ENHRY and CDR2 SYGVKD. V trimming: 1 base; J trimming: 3 bases; junction bases outside the gene matches: 1. The CDR3 contains 15 residues.

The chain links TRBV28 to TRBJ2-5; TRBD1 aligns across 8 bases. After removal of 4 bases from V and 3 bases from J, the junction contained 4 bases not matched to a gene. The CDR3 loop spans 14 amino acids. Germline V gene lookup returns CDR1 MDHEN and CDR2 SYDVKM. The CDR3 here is CASSSPGQEETQYF. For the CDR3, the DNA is TGTGCCAGCAGTTCTCCGGGACAGGAAGAGACCCAGTACTTC.

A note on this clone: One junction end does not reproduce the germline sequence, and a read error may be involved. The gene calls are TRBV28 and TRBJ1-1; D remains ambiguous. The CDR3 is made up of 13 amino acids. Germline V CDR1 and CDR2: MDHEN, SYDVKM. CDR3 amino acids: CAGSFTEETEAFF. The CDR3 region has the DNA TGTGCCGGCAGTTTTACTGAAGAGACTGAAGCTTTCTTT.

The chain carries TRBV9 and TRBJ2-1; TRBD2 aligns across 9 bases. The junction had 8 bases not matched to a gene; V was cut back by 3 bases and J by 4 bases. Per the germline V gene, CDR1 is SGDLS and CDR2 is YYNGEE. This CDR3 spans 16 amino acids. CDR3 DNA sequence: TGTGCCAGCAGCGCACGAGCGGGGGGCAGTTACAATGAGCAGTTCTTC. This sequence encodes CASSARAGGSYNEQFF.

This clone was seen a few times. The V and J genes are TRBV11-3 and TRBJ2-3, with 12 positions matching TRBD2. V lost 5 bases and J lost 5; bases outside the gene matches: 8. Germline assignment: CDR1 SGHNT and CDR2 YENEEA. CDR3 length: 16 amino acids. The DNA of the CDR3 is TGTGCCAGCAGCCTGCTAGCGGGGGGGCGCCGAGATACGCAGTATTTT. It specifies CASSLLAGGRRDTQYF.

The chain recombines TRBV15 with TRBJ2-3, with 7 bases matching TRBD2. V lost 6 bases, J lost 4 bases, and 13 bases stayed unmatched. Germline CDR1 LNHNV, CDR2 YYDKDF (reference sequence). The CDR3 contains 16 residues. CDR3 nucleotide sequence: TGTGCCACCAGGGGGTGGGCGGGGGACGGCGCAGATACGCAGTATTTT. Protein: CATRGWAGDGADTQYF.

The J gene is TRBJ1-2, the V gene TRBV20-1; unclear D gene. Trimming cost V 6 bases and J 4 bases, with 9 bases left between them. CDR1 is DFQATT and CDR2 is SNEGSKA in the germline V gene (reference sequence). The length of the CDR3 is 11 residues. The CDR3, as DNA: TGCAGTGCGCCACAGACCTATGGCTACACCTTC. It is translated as CSAPQTYGYTF.

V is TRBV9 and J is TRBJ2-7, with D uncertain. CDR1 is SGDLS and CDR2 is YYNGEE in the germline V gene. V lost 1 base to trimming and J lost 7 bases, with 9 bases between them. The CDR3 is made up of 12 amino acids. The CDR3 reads CASSVPGVEQYF. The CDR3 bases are TGTGCCAGCAGCGTACCCGGTGTTGAGCAGTACTTC.

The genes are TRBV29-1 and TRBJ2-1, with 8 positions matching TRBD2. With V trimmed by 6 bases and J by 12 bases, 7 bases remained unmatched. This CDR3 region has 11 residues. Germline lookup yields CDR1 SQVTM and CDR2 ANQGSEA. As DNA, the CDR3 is TGCAGCGTCCCCGGGGGGGGAGGGCAGTTCTTC. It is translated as CSVPGGGGQFF.

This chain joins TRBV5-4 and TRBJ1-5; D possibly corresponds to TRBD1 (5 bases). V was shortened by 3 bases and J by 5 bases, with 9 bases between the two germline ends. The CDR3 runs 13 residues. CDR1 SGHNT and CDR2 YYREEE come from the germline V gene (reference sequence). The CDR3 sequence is CASSSGGDQPQHF. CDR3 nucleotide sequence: TGTGCCAGCAGCTCCGGGGGGGATCAGCCCCAGCATTTT. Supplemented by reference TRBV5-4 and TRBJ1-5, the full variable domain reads ETGVTQSPTHLIKTRGQQVTLRCSSQSGHNTVSWYQQALGQGPQFIFQYYREEENGRGNFPPRFSGLQFPNYSSELNVNALELDDSALYLCASSSGGDQPQHFGDGTRLSIL.

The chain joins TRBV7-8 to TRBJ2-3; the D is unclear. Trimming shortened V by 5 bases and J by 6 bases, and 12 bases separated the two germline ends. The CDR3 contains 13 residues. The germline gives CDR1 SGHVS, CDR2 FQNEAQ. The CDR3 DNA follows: TGTGCCAGCAGCCAACGGGTATGGGATACGCAGTATTTT. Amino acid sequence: CASSQRVWDTQYF. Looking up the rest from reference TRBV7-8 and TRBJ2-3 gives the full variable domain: GAGVSQSPRYKVAKRGQDVALRCDPISGHVSLFWYQQALGQGPEFLTYFQNEAQLDKSGLPSDRFFAERPEGSVSTLKIQRTQQEDSAVYLCASSQRVWDTQYFGPGTRLTVL.

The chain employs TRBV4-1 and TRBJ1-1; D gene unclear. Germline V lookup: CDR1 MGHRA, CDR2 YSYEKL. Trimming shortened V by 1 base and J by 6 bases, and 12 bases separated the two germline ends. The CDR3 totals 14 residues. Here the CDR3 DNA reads TGCGCCAGCAGCCAAGCTGTGGGAGTGGCTGAAGCTTTCTTT. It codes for CASSQAVGVAEAFF.

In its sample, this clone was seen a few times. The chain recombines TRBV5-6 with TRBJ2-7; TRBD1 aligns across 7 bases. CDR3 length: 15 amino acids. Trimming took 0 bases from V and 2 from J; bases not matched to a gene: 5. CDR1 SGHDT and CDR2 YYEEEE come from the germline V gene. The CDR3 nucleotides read TGTGCCAGCAGCTTGGGTCCTACAGGGGCCTACGAGCAGTACTTC. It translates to CASSLGPTGAYEQYF. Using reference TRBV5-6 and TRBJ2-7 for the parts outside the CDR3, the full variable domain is DAGVTQSPTHLIKTRGQQVTLRCSPKSGHDTVSWYQQALGQGPQFIFQYYEEEERQRGNFPDRFSGHQFPNYSSELNVNALLLGDSALYLCASSLGPTGAYEQYFGPGTRLTVT.

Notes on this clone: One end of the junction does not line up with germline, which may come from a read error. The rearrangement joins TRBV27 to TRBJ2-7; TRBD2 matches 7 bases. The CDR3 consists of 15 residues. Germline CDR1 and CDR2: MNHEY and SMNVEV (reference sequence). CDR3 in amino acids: CASSLAGESSCEQYF. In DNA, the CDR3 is TGTGCCAGCAGTTTGGCGGGGGAGAGCTCCTGCGAGCAGTACTTC.

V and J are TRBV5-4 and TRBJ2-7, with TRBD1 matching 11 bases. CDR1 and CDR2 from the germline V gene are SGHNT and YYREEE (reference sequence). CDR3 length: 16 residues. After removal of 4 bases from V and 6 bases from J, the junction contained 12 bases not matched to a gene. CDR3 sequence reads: CASSPSSGQGAGEQYF. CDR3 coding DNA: TGTGCCAGCAGCCCGAGCAGCGGACAGGGGGCGGGCGAGCAGTACTTC.

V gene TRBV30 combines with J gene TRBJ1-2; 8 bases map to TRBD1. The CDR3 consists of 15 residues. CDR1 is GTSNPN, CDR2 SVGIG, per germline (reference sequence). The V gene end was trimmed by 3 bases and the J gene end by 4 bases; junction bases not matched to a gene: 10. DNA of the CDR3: TGTGCCTGGAGGGGGGAGGCAGGGGGCATCTATGGCTACACCTTC. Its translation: CAWRGEAGGIYGYTF.

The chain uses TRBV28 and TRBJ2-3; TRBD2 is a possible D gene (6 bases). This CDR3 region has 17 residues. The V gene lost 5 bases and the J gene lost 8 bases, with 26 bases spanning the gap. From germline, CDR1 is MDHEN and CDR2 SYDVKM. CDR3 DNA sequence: TGTGCCAGCAGTCACCCGGGACTGGCGGTGTTATTGGCTACGCAGTATTTT. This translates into CASSHPGLAVLLATQYF.